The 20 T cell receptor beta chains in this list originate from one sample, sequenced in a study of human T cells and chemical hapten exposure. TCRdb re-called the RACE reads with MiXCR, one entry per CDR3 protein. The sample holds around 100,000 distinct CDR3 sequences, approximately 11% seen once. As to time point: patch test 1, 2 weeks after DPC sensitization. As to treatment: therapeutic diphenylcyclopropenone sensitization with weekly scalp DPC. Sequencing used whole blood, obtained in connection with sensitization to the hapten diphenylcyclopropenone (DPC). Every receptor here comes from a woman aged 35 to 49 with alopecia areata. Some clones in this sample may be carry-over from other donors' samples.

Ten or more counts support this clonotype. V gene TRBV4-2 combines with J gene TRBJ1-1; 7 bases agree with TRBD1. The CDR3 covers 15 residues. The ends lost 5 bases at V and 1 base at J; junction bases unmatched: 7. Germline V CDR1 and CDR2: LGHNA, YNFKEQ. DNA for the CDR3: TGTGCCAGCAGCGTGACCGGGACAGCGAACACTGAAGCTTTCTTT. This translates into CASSVTGTANTEAFF.

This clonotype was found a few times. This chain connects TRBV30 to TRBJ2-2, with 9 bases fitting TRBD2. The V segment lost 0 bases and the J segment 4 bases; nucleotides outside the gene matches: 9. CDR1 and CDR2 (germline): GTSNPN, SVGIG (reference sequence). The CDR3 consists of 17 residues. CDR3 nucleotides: TGTGCCTGGAGTGTACGTAGCGGGGGCGGTCGCACCGGGGAGCTGTTTTTT. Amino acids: CAWSVRSGGGRTGELFF.

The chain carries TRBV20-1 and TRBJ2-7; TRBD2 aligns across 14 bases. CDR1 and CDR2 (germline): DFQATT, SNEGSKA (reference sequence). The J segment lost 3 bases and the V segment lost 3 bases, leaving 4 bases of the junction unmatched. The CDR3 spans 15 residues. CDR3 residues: CSARGTSGGNYEQYF. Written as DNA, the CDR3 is TGCAGTGCTAGGGGGACTAGCGGGGGAAACTACGAGCAGTACTTC.

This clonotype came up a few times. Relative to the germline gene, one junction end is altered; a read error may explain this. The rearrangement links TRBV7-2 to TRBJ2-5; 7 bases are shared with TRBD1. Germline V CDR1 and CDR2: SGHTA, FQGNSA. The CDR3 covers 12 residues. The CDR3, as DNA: TGTGCCAGCAGTTTAGGGGGCCGGACCCAGTACTTC. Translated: CASSLGGRTQYF.

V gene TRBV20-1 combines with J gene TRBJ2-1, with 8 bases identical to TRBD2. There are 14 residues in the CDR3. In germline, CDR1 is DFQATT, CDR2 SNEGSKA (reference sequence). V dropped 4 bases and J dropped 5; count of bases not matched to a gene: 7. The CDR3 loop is CSATQSGSHNEQFF. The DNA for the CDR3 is TGCAGTGCTACCCAAAGCGGGAGTCACAATGAGCAGTTCTTC.

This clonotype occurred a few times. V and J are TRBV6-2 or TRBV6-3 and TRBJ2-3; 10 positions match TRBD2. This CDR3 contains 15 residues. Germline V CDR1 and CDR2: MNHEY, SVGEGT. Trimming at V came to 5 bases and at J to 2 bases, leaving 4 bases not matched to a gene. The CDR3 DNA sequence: TGTGCCAGCAGTCAGGGACTAGCGAACACAGATACGCAGTATTTT. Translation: CASSQGLANTDTQYF.

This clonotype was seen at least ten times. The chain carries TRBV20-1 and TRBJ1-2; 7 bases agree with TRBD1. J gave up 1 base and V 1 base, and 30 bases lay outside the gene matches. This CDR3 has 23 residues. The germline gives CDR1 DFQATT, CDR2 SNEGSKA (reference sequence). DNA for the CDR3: TGCAGTGCTAGAGTCCCCAATCCCACCCGAGGACAGGCCGGCGGAAACCTTAACTATGGCTACACCTTC. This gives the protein CSARVPNPTRGQAGGNLNYGYTF.

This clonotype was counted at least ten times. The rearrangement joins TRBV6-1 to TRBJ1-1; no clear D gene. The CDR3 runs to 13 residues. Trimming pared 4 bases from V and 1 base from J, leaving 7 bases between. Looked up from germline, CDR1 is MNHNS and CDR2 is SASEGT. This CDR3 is CASSVGENTEAFF. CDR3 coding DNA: TGTGCCAGCAGTGTAGGCGAGAACACTGAAGCTTTCTTT.

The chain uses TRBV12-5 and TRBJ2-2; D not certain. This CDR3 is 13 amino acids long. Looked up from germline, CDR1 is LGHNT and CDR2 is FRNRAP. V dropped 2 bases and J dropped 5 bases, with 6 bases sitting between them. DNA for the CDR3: TGTGCTAGTGGTTTGTGGAGTACCGGGGAGCTGTTTTTT. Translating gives CASGLWSTGELFF.

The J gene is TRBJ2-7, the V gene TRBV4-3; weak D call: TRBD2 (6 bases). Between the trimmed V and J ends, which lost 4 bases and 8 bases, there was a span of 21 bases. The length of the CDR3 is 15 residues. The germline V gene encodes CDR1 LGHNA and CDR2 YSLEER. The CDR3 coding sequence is TGCGCCAGCAGCCCTGAGGTGGGAACGGGGAGGAAGCAGTACTTC. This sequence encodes CASSPEVGTGRKQYF.

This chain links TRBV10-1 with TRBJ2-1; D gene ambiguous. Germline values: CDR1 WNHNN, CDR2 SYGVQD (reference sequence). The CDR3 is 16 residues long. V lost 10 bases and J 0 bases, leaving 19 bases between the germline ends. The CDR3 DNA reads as TGCGCCACCTCCCCGCTTGCGTCGAGCTCCTACAATGAGCAGTTCTTC. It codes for CATSPLASSSYNEQFF.

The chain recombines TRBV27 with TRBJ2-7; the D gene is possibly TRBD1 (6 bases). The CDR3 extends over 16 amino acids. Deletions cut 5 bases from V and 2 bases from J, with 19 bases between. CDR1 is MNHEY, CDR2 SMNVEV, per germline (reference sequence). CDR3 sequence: CASSPPRGRGPYEQYF. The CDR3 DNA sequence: TGTGCCAGCAGTCCCCCCCGGGGCAGGGGCCCCTACGAGCAGTACTTC.

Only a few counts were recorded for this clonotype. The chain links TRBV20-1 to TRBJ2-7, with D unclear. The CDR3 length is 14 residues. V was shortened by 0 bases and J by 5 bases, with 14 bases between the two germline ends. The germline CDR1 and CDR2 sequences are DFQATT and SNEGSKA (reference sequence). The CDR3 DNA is TGCAGTGCTAGAGATGTCATAGGGCGCAACGAGCAGTACTTC. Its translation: CSARDVIGRNEQYF.

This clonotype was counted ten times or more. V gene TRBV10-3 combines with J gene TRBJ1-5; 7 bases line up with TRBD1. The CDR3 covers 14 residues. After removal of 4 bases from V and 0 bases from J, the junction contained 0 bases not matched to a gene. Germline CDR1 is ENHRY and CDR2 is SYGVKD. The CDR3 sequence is CAISGQGSNQPQHF. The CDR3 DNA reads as TGTGCCATCAGTGGACAGGGTAGCAATCAGCCCCAGCATTTT.

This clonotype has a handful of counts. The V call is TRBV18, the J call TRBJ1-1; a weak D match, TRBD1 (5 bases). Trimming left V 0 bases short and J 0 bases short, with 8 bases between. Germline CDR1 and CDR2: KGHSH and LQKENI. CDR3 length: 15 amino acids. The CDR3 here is CASSPPGLVNTEAFF. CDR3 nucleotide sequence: TGTGCCAGCTCACCACCGGGGCTGGTGAACACTGAAGCTTTCTTT.

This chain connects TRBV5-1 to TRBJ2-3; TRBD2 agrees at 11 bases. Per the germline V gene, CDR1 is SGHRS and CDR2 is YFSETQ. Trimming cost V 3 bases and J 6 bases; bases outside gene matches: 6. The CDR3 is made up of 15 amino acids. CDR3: CASSSTSGASDTQYF. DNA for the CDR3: TGCGCCAGCAGCTCGACTAGCGGGGCCTCGGATACGCAGTATTTT.

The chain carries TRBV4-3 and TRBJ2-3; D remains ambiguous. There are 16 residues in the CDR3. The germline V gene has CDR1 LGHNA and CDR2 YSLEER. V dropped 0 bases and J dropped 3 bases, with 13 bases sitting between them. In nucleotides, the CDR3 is TGCGCCAGCAGCCAAGATCACAGTCGCGAGACAGATACGCAGTATTTT. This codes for CASSQDHSRETDTQYF.

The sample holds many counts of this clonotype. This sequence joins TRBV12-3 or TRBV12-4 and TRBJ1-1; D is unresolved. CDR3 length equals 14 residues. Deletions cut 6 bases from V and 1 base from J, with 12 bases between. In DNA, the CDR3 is TGTGCCAGCAGACTCAGGAGTCCGAACACTGAAGCTTTCTTT. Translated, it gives CASRLRSPNTEAFF.

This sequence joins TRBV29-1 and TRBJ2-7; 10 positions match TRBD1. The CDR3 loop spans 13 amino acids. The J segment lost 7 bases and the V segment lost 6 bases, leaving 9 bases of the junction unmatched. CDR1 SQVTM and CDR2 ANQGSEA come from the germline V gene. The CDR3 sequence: CSVKGQGKEEQYF. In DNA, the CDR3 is TGCAGCGTGAAGGGACAGGGGAAGGAGGAGCAGTACTTC.

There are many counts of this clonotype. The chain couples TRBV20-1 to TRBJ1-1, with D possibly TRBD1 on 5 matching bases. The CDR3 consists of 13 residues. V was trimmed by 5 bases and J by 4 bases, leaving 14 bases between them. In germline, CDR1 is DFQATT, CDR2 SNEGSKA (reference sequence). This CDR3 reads CSAGSRVGTEAFF. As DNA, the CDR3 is TGCAGTGCTGGATCCAGGGTTGGCACTGAAGCTTTCTTT.